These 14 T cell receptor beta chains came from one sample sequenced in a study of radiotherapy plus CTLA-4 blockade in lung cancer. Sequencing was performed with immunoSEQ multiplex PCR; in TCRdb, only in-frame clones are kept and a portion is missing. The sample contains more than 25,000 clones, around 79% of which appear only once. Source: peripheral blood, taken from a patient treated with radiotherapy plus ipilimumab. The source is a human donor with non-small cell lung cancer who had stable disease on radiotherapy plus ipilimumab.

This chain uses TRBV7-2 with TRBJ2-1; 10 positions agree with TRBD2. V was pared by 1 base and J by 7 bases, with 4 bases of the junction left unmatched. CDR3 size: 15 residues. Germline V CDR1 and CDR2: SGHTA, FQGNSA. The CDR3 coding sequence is TGTGCCAGCAGCTTAGTAGCGGGGGGTCTAAATGAGCAGTTCTTC. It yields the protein CASSLVAGGLNEQFF. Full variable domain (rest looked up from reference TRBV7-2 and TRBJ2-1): GAGVSQSPSNKVTEKGKDVELRCDPISGHTALYWYRQSLGQGLEFLIYFQGNSAPDKSGLPSDRFSAERTGGSVSTLTIQRTQQEDSAVYLCASSLVAGGLNEQFFGPGTRLTVL.

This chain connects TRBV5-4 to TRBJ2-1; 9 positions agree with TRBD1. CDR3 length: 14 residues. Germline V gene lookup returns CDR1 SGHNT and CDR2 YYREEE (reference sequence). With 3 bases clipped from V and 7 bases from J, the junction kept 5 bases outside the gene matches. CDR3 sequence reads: CASSSQTGGNEQFF. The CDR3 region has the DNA TGTGCCAGCAGCTCCCAGACAGGGGGAAATGAGCAGTTCTTC.

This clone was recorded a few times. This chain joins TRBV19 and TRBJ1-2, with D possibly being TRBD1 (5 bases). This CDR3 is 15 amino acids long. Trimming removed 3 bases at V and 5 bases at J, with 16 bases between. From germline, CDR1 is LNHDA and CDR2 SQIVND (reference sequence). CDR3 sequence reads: CASSMGGVAGYGYTF. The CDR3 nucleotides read TGTGCCAGTAGTATGGGGGGGGTAGCCGGGTATGGCTACACCTTC.

The CDR3 region has the DNA TGTGCCAGCCGGGACGACCTCTACGAGCAGTACTTC. This encodes CASRDDLYEQYF. This chain links TRBV7-9 with TRBJ2-7, with D perhaps TRBD1 or TRBD2 (5 bases each). The CDR3 covers 12 residues. Germline-derived CDR1 and CDR2 are SEHNR and FQNEAQ (reference sequence). Trimming stripped 8 bases from V and 3 bases from J, with 11 bases between.

The CDR3 region is CASAEGEGTTEAFF. CDR3 DNA: TGCGCCAGCGCGGAGGGGGAGGGAACTACTGAAGCTTTCTTT. The genes are TRBV5-1 and TRBJ1-1, with D tentatively TRBD1 (6 bases). CDR1 SGHRS and CDR2 YFSETQ come from the germline V gene. The ends were cut back, 7 bases at V and 5 bases at J, with 18 bases in the middle. This CDR3 comprises 14 residues.

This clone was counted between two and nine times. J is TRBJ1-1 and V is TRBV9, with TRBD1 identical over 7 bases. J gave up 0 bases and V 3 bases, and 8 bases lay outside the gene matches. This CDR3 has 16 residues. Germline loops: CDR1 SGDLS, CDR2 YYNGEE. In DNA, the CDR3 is TGTGCCAGCAGCGAAACAAGGGGGCTCATGAACACTGAAGCTTTCTTT. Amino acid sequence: CASSETRGLMNTEAFF.

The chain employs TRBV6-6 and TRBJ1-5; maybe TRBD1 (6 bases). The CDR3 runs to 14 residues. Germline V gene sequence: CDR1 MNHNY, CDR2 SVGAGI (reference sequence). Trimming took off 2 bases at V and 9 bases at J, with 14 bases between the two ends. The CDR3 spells CASSYEGGSGPQHF. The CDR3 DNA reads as TGTGCCAGCAGTTACGAGGGGGGTAGTGGGCCCCAGCATTTT.

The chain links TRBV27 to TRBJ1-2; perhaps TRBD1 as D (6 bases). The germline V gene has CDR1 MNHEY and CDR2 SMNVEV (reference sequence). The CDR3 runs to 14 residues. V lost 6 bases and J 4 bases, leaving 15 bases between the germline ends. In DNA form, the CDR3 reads TGTGCCAGCAGCGCGTATGGGGGCTCCTATGGCTACACCTTC. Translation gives CASSAYGGSYGYTF.

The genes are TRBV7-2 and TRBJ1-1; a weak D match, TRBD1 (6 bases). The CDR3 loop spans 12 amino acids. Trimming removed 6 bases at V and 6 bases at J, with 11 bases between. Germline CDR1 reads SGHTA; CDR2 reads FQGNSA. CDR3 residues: CASSTGLAEAFF. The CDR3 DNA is TGTGCCAGCAGTACAGGGTTAGCTGAAGCTTTCTTT.

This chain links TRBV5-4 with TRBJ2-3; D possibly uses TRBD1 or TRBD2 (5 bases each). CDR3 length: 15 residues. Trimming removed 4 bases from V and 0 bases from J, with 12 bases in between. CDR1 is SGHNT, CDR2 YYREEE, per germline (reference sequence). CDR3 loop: CASSLPGPSTDTQYF. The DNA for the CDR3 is TGTGCCAGCAGCCTCCCGGGACCCAGCACAGATACGCAGTATTTT.

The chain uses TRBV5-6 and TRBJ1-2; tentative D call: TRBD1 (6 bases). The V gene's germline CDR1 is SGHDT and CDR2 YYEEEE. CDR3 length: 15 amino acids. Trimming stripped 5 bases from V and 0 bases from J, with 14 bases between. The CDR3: CASRSTGQPNYGYTF. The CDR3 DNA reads TGTGCCAGCAGGAGCACCGGACAGCCTAACTATGGCTACACCTTC. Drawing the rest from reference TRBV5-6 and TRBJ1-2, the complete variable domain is DAGVTQSPTHLIKTRGQQVTLRCSPKSGHDTVSWYQQALGQGPQFIFQYYEEEERQRGNFPDRFSGHQFPNYSSELNVNALLLGDSALYLCASRSTGQPNYGYTFGSGTRLTVV.

The CDR3 spells CASRSPASNTGELFF. The DNA for the CDR3 is TGTGCCAGCAGATCGCCTGCGTCGAACACCGGGGAGCTGTTTTTT. The V gene is TRBV2, the J gene TRBJ2-2; unclear D gene. CDR1 is SNHLY, CDR2 FYNNEI, per germline. V was clipped by 6 bases and J by 0 bases, with 11 bases between them. This CDR3 is 15 amino acids long.

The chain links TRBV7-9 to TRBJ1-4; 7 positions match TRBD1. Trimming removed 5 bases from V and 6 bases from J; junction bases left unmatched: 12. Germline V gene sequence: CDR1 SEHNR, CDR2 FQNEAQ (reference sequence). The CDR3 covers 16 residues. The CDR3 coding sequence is TGTGCCAGCAGCCCTAACCTACAGGGGAGGGATGAAAAACTGTTTTTT. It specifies CASSPNLQGRDEKLFF.

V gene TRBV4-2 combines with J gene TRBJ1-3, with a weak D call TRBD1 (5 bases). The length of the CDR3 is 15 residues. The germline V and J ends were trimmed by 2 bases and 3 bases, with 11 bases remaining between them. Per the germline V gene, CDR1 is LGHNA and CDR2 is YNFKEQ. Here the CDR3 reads CASSQQGFGGNTIYF. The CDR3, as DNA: TGTGCCAGCAGCCAACAGGGTTTCGGTGGAAACACCATATATTTT.